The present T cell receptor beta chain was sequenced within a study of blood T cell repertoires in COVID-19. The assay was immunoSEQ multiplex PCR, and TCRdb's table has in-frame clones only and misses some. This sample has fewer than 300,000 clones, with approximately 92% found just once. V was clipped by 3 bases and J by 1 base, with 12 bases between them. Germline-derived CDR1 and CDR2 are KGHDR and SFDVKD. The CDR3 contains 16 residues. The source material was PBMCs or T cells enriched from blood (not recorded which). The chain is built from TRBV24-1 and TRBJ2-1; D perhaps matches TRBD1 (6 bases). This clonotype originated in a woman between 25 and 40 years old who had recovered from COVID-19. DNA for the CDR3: TGTGCCACCAGTGATCAGATGGACAGATCCTACAATGAGCAGTTCTTC. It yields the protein CATSDQMDRSYNEQFF.